The 17 T cell receptor beta chains below were found in one sample sequenced in a study of lymphopenia after photon versus proton radiotherapy. Produced via immunoSEQ multiplex PCR; TCRdb's table is partial and in-frame only. Of about 40,000 clones listed, about 86% are singletons. Material: peripheral blood, obtained from a patient treated with proton-based radiotherapy. Receptor source: a woman in her 70s with pancreatic cancer. Some clones in this sample may be carry-over from other donors' samples.

The J gene is TRBJ1-1, the V gene TRBV14; D not certain. CDR3 length: 15 amino acids. The V gene's germline CDR1 is SGHDN and CDR2 FVKESK. V lost 2 bases to trimming and J lost 0 bases, with 10 bases between them. The CDR3 nucleotides are TGTGCCAGCAGCCAAAAGGGTCCCATGAACACTGAAGCTTTCTTT. The encoded protein is CASSQKGPMNTEAFF.

The rearrangement joins TRBV6-5 to TRBJ1-2; D may be TRBD1 (6 bases). The CDR3 runs 16 residues. Germline V gene lookup returns CDR1 MNHEY and CDR2 SVGAGI. Trimming removed 4 bases from V and 6 bases from J, with 21 bases in between. CDR3 sequence: CASSFFTLQGANGYTF. Written as DNA, the CDR3 is TGTGCCAGCAGTTTTTTCACCTTACAGGGAGCAAATGGCTACACCTTC.

This sequence joins TRBV7-9 and TRBJ2-7; D tentatively fits TRBD1 or TRBD2 (5 bases each). Trimming shortened V by 4 bases and J by 4 bases, and 17 bases separated the two germline ends. Germline CDR1 reads SEHNR; CDR2 reads FQNEAQ (reference sequence). The CDR3 is 15 residues long. The CDR3 spells CASSSISGQIYEQYF. The CDR3 bases are TGTGCCAGCAGCTCAATTTCGGGGCAGATATACGAGCAGTACTTC.

This clone occurred once. A read error may account for a junction end that differs from germline. The V and J genes are TRBV28 and TRBJ1-2; unclear D gene. Germline values: CDR1 MDHEN, CDR2 SYDVKM. This CDR3 has 11 residues. Here the CDR3 DNA reads TGTGCCAGCAGTTCCATCTATGACTACACCTTC. It yields the protein CASSSIYDYTF.

This clone is a singleton in its sample. CDR3 region: CASSQEGGGRETQYF. CDR3 nucleotides: TGCGCCAGCAGCCAAGAGGGAGGGGGTAGGGAGACCCAGTACTTC. V usage is TRBV4-1 and J usage is TRBJ2-5; D may be TRBD2 (7 bases). Germline lookup yields CDR1 MGHRA and CDR2 YSYEKL. Trimming shortened V by 0 bases and J by 5 bases, and 13 bases separated the two germline ends. The CDR3 loop spans 15 amino acids.

The chain recombines TRBV4-2 with TRBJ2-4; TRBD2 matches 7 bases. Looked up from germline, CDR1 is LGHNA and CDR2 is YNFKEQ. V lost 3 bases, J lost 0 bases, and 11 bases stayed unmatched. The CDR3 sequence is 18 residues long. The CDR3 is CASSHRLSGTQAKNIQYF. In DNA, the CDR3 is TGTGCCAGCAGCCATCGCCTGAGCGGGACGCAAGCCAAAAACATTCAGTACTTC.

The V and J genes are TRBV20-1 and TRBJ2-7; D unclear. The CDR3 loop spans 10 amino acids. The V end was cut by 5 bases, the J end by 2 bases, with 4 bases between. Per the germline V gene, CDR1 is DFQATT and CDR2 is SNEGSKA (reference sequence). For the CDR3, the DNA is TGCAGTGCTGAACCCTACGAGCAGTACTTC. Protein: CSAEPYEQYF.

The gene calls are TRBV29-1 and TRBJ2-3; 8 bases map to TRBD2. Losses at the gene ends were 0 bases for V and 6 bases for J; bases not matched to a gene: 11. Germline CDR1 reads SQVTM; CDR2 reads ANQGSEA. The CDR3 extends over 16 amino acids. Here the CDR3 DNA reads TGCAGCGTTGAAGATTGGGGGCGGGAGGATGGTGATACGCAGTATTTT. Translating gives CSVEDWGREDGDTQYF.

The chain is built from TRBV13 and TRBJ1-4; TRBD1 might be the D (5 bases). Between the trimmed V and J ends, which lost 0 bases and 7 bases, there was a span of 9 bases. This CDR3 has 14 residues. Germline V lookup: CDR1 PRHDT, CDR2 FYEKMQ (reference sequence). CDR3 sequence: CASSLGRGGEKLFF. CDR3 coding DNA: TGTGCCAGCAGCTTAGGCCGGGGGGGTGAAAAACTGTTTTTT.

Regarding this clone: The identical CDR3 is also encoded by other nucleotide sequences in the sample. J is TRBJ1-2 and V is TRBV7-2, with D unclear. The germline CDR1 and CDR2 sequences are SGHTA and FQGNSA. Trimming took off 0 bases at V and 4 bases at J, with 9 bases between the two ends. This CDR3 is built from 14 residues. CDR3 DNA sequence: TGTGCCAGCAGCTTAGCTTCCGGAAGCTATGGCTACACCTTC. Residues: CASSLASGSYGYTF.

This sequence joins TRBV5-1 and TRBJ2-1, with D tentatively TRBD1 (6 bases). The CDR3 covers 14 residues. The V and J ends lost 0 bases and 5 bases respectively, with 9 bases between them. Germline lookup yields CDR1 SGHRS and CDR2 YFSETQ. CDR3 DNA sequence: TGCGCCAGCAGCTTGGTCAGGGACAACAATGAGCAGTTCTTC. Translation: CASSLVRDNNEQFF.

This rearrangement joins TRBV18 to TRBJ1-5, with D maybe TRBD1 (6 bases). V was trimmed by 2 bases and J by 7 bases, leaving 12 bases between them. The germline gives CDR1 KGHSH, CDR2 LQKENI. The CDR3 spans 14 residues. CDR3 bases: TGTGCCAGCTCACCAGAACAGGGCGGACAGCCCCAGCATTTT. This codes for CASSPEQGGQPQHF.

This chain links TRBV30 with TRBJ1-4; no definite D call. V lost 0 bases and J 8 bases, leaving 19 bases between the germline ends. CDR1 and CDR2 (germline): GTSNPN, SVGIG (reference sequence). CDR3 length equals 16 residues. The CDR3, as DNA: TGTGCCTGGAGTGTACCTGGTTCCGGATTAAAAGAAAAACTGTTTTTT. Encoded protein: CAWSVPGSGLKEKLFF.

The gene calls are TRBV4-1 and TRBJ1-3; tentatively, D is TRBD1 (5 bases). V lost 4 bases to trimming and J lost 6 bases, with 19 bases between them. This CDR3 has 16 residues. Germline lookup yields CDR1 MGHRA and CDR2 YSYEKL. The CDR3 is CASSPGRGESENTIYF. The CDR3 DNA is TGCGCCAGCAGCCCTGGACGAGGGGAATCGGAAAACACCATATATTTT.

The chain employs TRBV7-2 and TRBJ2-5, with D perhaps matching TRBD2 (6 bases). Germline loops: CDR1 SGHTA, CDR2 FQGNSA. This CDR3 is 17 amino acids long. V lost 1 base to trimming and J lost 5 bases, with 20 bases between them. CDR3 region: CASSLVSGPGSGETQYF. The DNA for the CDR3 is TGTGCCAGCAGCTTAGTGAGCGGGCCCGGGAGTGGGGAGACCCAGTACTTC.

This clone was detected once. The CDR3 protein is CASSGRDRGLVYEQYF. CDR3 DNA sequence: TGTGCCAGCAGCGGCCGGGACAGGGGGCTTGTATACGAGCAGTACTTC. The chain links TRBV11-2 to TRBJ2-7; 12 bases are shared with TRBD1. Germline CDR1 reads SGHAT; CDR2 reads FQNNGV. Trimming took 5 bases from V and 4 from J; bases not matched to a gene: 9. This CDR3 spans 16 amino acids.

CDR3 DNA sequence: TGTGCCAGCAGCTCCGGGGGCGAAAACATTCAGTACTTC. It yields the protein CASSSGGENIQYF. The chain carries TRBV7-9 and TRBJ2-4, with D perhaps being TRBD1 or TRBD2 (6 bases each). This CDR3 is built from 13 residues. Trimming removed 4 bases at V and 5 bases at J, with 9 bases between. Germline V CDR1 and CDR2: SEHNR, FQNEAQ (reference sequence).